These 11 T cell receptor beta chains came from one sample sequenced in a study of cytomegalovirus exposure and HLA in healthy donors. PCR used 60 Vbeta primers and 13 Jbeta primers. The method was immunoSEQ multiplex PCR; TCRdb's version includes in-frame clones alone and lacks a portion of them. The sample yields about 120,000 clones, 75% to 85% seen once. The sample comprised PBMCs. Receptors were obtained from a woman aged 45-65 years in good health and CMV-seropositive.

The rearrangement uses TRBV4-2 and TRBJ2-1; D not certain. The CDR3 is made up of 15 amino acids. CDR1 and CDR2 (germline): LGHNA, YNFKEQ. V was cut by 4 bases and J by 0 bases, with 10 bases left in between. CDR3 protein: CASSRDTSSYNEQFF. As DNA, the CDR3 is TGTGCCAGCAGCCGCGACACGAGCTCCTACAATGAGCAGTTCTTC.

The chain recombines TRBV5-4 with TRBJ2-3, with 9 bases fitting TRBD2. This CDR3 is built from 16 residues. The V gene end was trimmed by 1 base and the J gene end by 4 bases; junction bases not matched to a gene: 7. Germline V gene sequence: CDR1 SGHNT, CDR2 YYREEE (reference sequence). CDR3 bases: TGTGCCAGCAGCTTGCCGGCGGGGGGGCGATCAGATACGCAGTATTTT. Translating it yields CASSLPAGGRSDTQYF.

The CDR3 loop is CASSSQGYNQPQHF. CDR3 bases: TGTGCCAGCAGCTCACAGGGCTACAATCAGCCCCAGCATTTT. The rearrangement joins TRBV7-2 to TRBJ1-5, with D perhaps matching TRBD1 (6 bases). The CDR3 covers 14 residues. V lost 4 bases to trimming and J lost 3 bases, with 10 bases between them. Germline lookup yields CDR1 SGHTA and CDR2 FQGNSA. Full variable domain (rest looked up from reference TRBV7-2 and TRBJ1-5): GAGVSQSPSNKVTEKGKDVELRCDPISGHTALYWYRQSLGQGLEFLIYFQGNSAPDKSGLPSDRFSAERTGGSVSTLTIQRTQQEDSAVYLCASSSQGYNQPQHFGDGTRLSIL.

There are a few counts of this clone. Other DNA sequences in this specimen translate into the identical CDR3. The chain links TRBV5-1 to TRBJ2-5; TRBD2 matches at 13 bases. CDR1 and CDR2 from the germline V gene are SGHRS and YFSETQ. The CDR3 contains 15 residues. Losses at the gene ends were 4 bases for V and 3 bases for J; bases not matched to a gene: 3. CDR3 nucleotide sequence: TGCGCCAGCAGCGCGGGGACTAGCGGGAAAGAGACCCAGTACTTC. Protein sequence: CASSAGTSGKETQYF.

This clone was recorded only once. The chain recombines TRBV10-3 with TRBJ1-2; D possibly corresponds to TRBD1 (5 bases). Germline V gene lookup returns CDR1 ENHRY and CDR2 SYGVKD. The CDR3 has 17 residues. V lost 2 bases, J lost 5 bases, and 21 bases lay in between. This CDR3 reads CAISERWGQSNGYGYTF. DNA of the CDR3: TGTGCCATCAGTGAGCGTTGGGGCCAGTCAAATGGATATGGCTACACCTTC.

The gene calls are TRBV5-1 and TRBJ2-7, with 7 bases that match TRBD1. Germline V gene lookup returns CDR1 SGHRS and CDR2 YFSETQ. After removal of 4 bases from V and 3 bases from J, the junction contained 10 bases not matched to a gene. The CDR3 runs 15 residues. The CDR3 loop reads CASSRDSQLLYEQYF. CDR3 nucleotide sequence: TGCGCCAGCAGCCGGGACAGCCAACTACTCTACGAGCAGTACTTC.

This chain links TRBV5-1 with TRBJ2-3; 12 nucleotides agree with TRBD1. V trimming: 2 bases; J trimming: 6 bases; junction bases outside the gene matches: 4. This CDR3 is 15 amino acids long. Germline lookup yields CDR1 SGHRS and CDR2 YFSETQ. The CDR3 bases are TGCGCCAGCAGCTTTGGGACAGGGGGCCCGGATACGCAGTATTTT. Translation gives CASSFGTGGPDTQYF.

CDR3: CASSVTDRVYGYTF. The CDR3 DNA reads TGTGCCAGCAGCGTAACCGACAGGGTGTATGGCTACACCTTC. The chain has TRBV9 and TRBJ1-2, with 7 positions matching TRBD1. The CDR3 loop spans 14 amino acids. V was pared by 1 base and J by 5 bases, with 5 bases of the junction left unmatched. CDR1 is SGDLS and CDR2 is YYNGEE in the germline V gene.

The gene calls are TRBV9 and TRBJ2-1; TRBD1 is a possible D gene (5 bases). This CDR3 region has 12 residues. From germline, CDR1 is SGDLS and CDR2 YYNGEE. The germline V and J ends were trimmed by 0 bases and 12 bases, with 10 bases remaining between them. CDR3 region: CASSVEWGGQFF. The CDR3 DNA reads TGTGCCAGCAGCGTAGAGTGGGGCGGGCAGTTCTTC.

This clone was seen once. CDR3 amino acids: CASSLRGLAGPTDTQYF. The DNA for the CDR3 is TGTGCCAGCAGCTTAAGGGGACTAGCGGGACCCACAGATACGCAGTATTTT. The chain combines TRBV11-1 with TRBJ2-3; TRBD2 aligns across 13 bases. Germline V gives CDR1 SGHAT, CDR2 FQDESV (reference sequence). V gave up 2 bases and J gave up 2 bases; unmatched junction bases: 4. This CDR3 is 17 amino acids long.

In its sample, this clone was seen a few times. The chain carries TRBV7-2 and TRBJ1-5; D is perhaps TRBD1 (5 bases). The V end lost 1 base, the J end lost 5 bases, and 6 bases lay between the germline ends. The CDR3 sequence is 13 residues long. Germline loops: CDR1 SGHTA, CDR2 FQGNSA. The CDR3, as DNA: TGTGCCAGCAGCTTAGTACAGGATCAGCCCCAGCATTTT. Protein product: CASSLVQDQPQHF.